This T cell receptor (beta chain) was retrieved from a study of blood T cell repertoires in COVID-19. On the study more broadly: Acute-phase and convalescent COVID-19 samples originated in the United States, Italy and Spain. PBMCs, B-cell-depleted T cells, or T cells provided the cDNA or gDNA that made up the material.

Per the study methods: Reference gene primer amplification in the assay estimated nucleated cell counts. The assay was immunoSEQ multiplex PCR, and TCRdb's table has in-frame clones only and misses some. V, J and clone size were drawn from that table, and D and trimming were deduced from the DNA. The repertoire holds some 290,000 clones, with around 87% as singletons. This CDR3 region has 16 residues. V lost 6 bases to trimming and J lost 6 bases, with 21 bases between them. Seattle researchers signed up patients amid active infection and tracked them longitudinally. This chain uses TRBV23-1 with TRBJ2-1; perhaps TRBD2 as D (5 bases). TRBV23-1 is flagged as an ORF with uncertain function. The sequenced sample was peripheral blood. The clonotype comes from a woman aged 40 to 55 with COVID-19, enrolled during active disease. The CDR3 sequence: CASSGRVGRGSNEQFF. The CDR3 DNA is TGCGCCAGCAGCGGCCGGGTGGGGAGAGGGAGCAATGAGCAGTTCTTC.